The 13 T cell receptor beta chains below all came from one sample that was sequenced in a study of blood T cell repertoires in COVID-19. The method was immunoSEQ multiplex PCR; TCRdb's version includes in-frame clones alone and lacks a portion of them. The sample lists 150,000 to 200,000 clones, around 80% occurring once. Source material: PBMCs or T cells enriched from blood (not recorded which). The receptors shown here come from a woman aged 55-70 years who had recovered from COVID-19.

The genes are TRBV19 and TRBJ1-1; the match to TRBD1 covers 8 bases. Germline trimming cut 5 bases from V and 4 bases from J; bases unmatched to any gene: 6. The CDR3 sequence is 14 residues long. The V gene's germline CDR1 is LNHDA and CDR2 SQIVND (reference sequence). This chain's CDR3 is CASSRTGSGTEAFF. The DNA of the CDR3 is TGTGCCAGTAGTCGGACAGGGTCGGGCACTGAAGCTTTCTTT. The variable domain in full, with the rest retrieved from reference TRBV19 and TRBJ1-1, is DGGITQSPKYLFRKEGQNVTLSCEQNLNHDAMYWYRQDPGQGLRLIYYSQIVNDFQKGDIAEGYSVSREKKESFPLTVTSAQKNPTAFYLCASSRTGSGTEAFFGQGTRLTVV.

This chain joins TRBV28 and TRBJ2-7; 7 bases align to TRBD2. The length of the CDR3 is 12 residues. Unmatched junction bases numbered 4, after V lost 4 bases and J lost 7 bases. CDR1 and CDR2 from the germline V gene are MDHEN and SYDVKM. The CDR3 DNA follows: TGTGCCAGCAGTTGGGGGGGTTGGGAGCAGTACTTC. It is translated as CASSWGGWEQYF.

This rearrangement joins TRBV19 to TRBJ1-5; D is ambiguous. Trimming cost V 0 bases and J 6 bases, with 9 bases left between them. The CDR3 is 14 residues long. CDR1 LNHDA and CDR2 SQIVND come from the germline V gene (reference sequence). This CDR3 reads CASSIDPYGQPQHF. As DNA, the CDR3 is TGTGCCAGTAGTATAGATCCATACGGTCAGCCCCAGCATTTT.

The chain uses TRBV6-6 and TRBJ1-6; 9 nucleotides agree with TRBD1. CDR3 size: 15 residues. Per the germline V gene, CDR1 is MNHNY and CDR2 is SVGAGI (reference sequence). After removal of 6 bases from V and 7 bases from J, the junction contained 7 bases not matched to a gene. The CDR3 spells CASRGRDRDNSPLHF. The CDR3 nucleotides read TGTGCCAGCAGAGGCCGGGACAGGGACAATTCACCCCTCCACTTT.

The J gene is TRBJ2-7, the V gene TRBV3-1 (or the pseudogene TRBV3-2); TRBD1 matches at 7 bases. V lost 1 base, J lost 1 base, and 16 bases stayed unmatched. The germline CDR1 and CDR2 sequences are LGHDT and YNNKEL (reference sequence). CDR3 size: 19 residues. CDR3 sequence: CASSQGFRWGQRVSYEQYF. In nucleotides, the CDR3 is TGTGCCAGCAGCCAAGGGTTCAGGTGGGGACAGAGGGTTTCCTACGAGCAGTACTTC.

This clone was seen a few times. The chain links TRBV6-6 to TRBJ2-2, with 8 bases identical to TRBD2. Per the germline V gene, CDR1 is MNHNY and CDR2 is SVGAGI (reference sequence). The CDR3 contains 15 residues. The junction had 6 bases not matched to a gene; V was cut back by 6 bases and J by 3 bases. The CDR3 DNA sequence: TGTGCCAGCAGAGTAGCGGGGTATTACACCGGGGAGCTGTTTTTT. This sequence encodes CASRVAGYYTGELFF.

The chain couples TRBV4-1 to TRBJ1-5; D is uncertain. The germline V gene encodes CDR1 MGHRA and CDR2 YSYEKL. The CDR3 loop spans 13 amino acids. Trimming removed 0 bases at V and 5 bases at J, with 5 bases between. CDR3 bases: TGCGCCAGCAGCCAAGACGGAGATCAGCCCCAGCATTTT. This gives the protein CASSQDGDQPQHF.

This clone was picked up one time. CDR3 region: CASSESRFLAPLGEQYF. CDR3 coding DNA: TGCGCCAGCAGTGAGTCTCGATTCCTAGCCCCCTTGGGGGAGCAGTACTTC. The rearrangement uses TRBV10-2 and TRBJ2-7; tentative D call: TRBD2 (5 bases). Deletions cut 0 bases from V and 7 bases from J, with 22 bases between. CDR3 length equals 17 residues. Germline CDR1 WSHSY, CDR2 SAAADI.

The chain combines TRBV5-1 with TRBJ1-3; D perhaps matches TRBD1 (5 bases). This CDR3 region has 15 residues. CDR1 and CDR2 from the germline V gene are SGHRS and YFSETQ. Trimming removed 4 bases at V and 1 base at J, with 12 bases between. The CDR3, as DNA: TGCGCCAGCAGCCTGGGGCAGGAATCTGGAAACACCATATATTTT. This sequence encodes CASSLGQESGNTIYF.

The CDR3 DNA reads as TGTGCCAGTAGTCCGTCAGCGGGAGGGTACGAGCAGTACTTC. It encodes CASSPSAGGYEQYF. The chain has TRBV19 and TRBJ2-7; the match to TRBD2 covers 10 bases. The V and J ends lost 5 bases and 4 bases, in that order; junction bases with no gene match: 5. CDR1 is LNHDA and CDR2 is SQIVND in the germline V gene (reference sequence). The CDR3 length is 14 residues.

This clone came up a few times. The rearrangement links TRBV29-1 to TRBJ2-7; 8 nucleotides agree with TRBD1. CDR1 is SQVTM, CDR2 ANQGSEA, per germline. The CDR3 is 13 amino acids. The V gene end was trimmed by 7 bases and the J gene end by 2 bases; junction bases not matched to a gene: 7. The CDR3 region has the DNA TGCAGCGGCGGCCGGGACAGGCCCTACGAGCAGTACTTC. This translates into CSGGRDRPYEQYF.

This CDR3 reads CAISESRNYNEQFF. The DNA of the CDR3 is TGTGCCATCAGTGAGTCGCGAAATTACAATGAGCAGTTCTTC. This chain links TRBV10-3 with TRBJ2-1; D is undetermined. CDR3 length equals 14 residues. The germline V gene has CDR1 ENHRY and CDR2 SYGVKD. V was shortened by 0 bases and J by 4 bases, with 7 bases between the two germline ends.

This chain connects TRBV18 to TRBJ2-3; D remains ambiguous. CDR3 length: 14 amino acids. Germline CDR1 and CDR2: KGHSH and LQKENI. Trimming removed 1 base at V and 0 bases at J, with 5 bases between. CDR3 loop: CASSPLDSTDTQYF. Written as DNA, the CDR3 is TGTGCCAGCTCACCACTAGATAGCACAGATACGCAGTATTTT.